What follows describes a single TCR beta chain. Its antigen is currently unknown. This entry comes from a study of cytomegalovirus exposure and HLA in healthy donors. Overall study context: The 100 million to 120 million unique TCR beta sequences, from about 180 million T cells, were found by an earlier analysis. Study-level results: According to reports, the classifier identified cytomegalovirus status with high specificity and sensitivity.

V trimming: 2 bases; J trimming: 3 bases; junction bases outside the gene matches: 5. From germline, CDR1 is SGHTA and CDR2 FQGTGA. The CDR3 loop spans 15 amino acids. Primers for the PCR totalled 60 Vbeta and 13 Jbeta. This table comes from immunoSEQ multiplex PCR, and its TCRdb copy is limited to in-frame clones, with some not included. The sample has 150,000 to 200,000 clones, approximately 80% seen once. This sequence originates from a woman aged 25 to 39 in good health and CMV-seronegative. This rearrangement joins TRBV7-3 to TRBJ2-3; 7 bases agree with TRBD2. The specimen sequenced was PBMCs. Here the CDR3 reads CASSLYSGETDTQYF. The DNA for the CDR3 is TGTGCCAGCAGCTTATACAGCGGGGAAACAGATACGCAGTATTTT.